This entry lists 15 T cell receptor beta chains sequenced from one sample in a study of T cell changes during pregnancy in multiple sclerosis (dated by TCRdb to the late 2010s). The library came from the immunoSEQ multiplex PCR assay. What TCRdb holds here is the immuneACCESS table cut down to in-frame rearrangements. Part of the clones is not present; checked against another copy, under half of the missing clones reflect an unresolved V gene, and the others are unexplained. For this sample there are roughly 55,000 clones; about 92% appear just once. Clones ranked in the top ten supply more than 0.15% of the sample. Sequenced here: CD4+ T cells from peripheral blood mononuclear cells, sampled after pregnancy. Receptors were obtained from a female donor in good health, enrolled as a control in a pregnancy study.

The chain links TRBV6-4 to TRBJ2-3; weak D call: TRBD2 (7 bases). Trimming pared 3 bases from V and 1 base from J, leaving 11 bases between. The germline V gene encodes CDR1 MRHNA and CDR2 SNTAGT. The CDR3 length is 15 residues. The CDR3 DNA follows: TGTGCCAGCAGTGAGGGGGGGCGAGGCACAGATACGCAGTATTTT. Protein sequence: CASSEGGRGTDTQYF.

The chain uses TRBV29-1 and TRBJ1-1, with TRBD1 as a possible D gene (6 bases). Trimming left V 3 bases short and J 8 bases short, with 10 bases between. CDR1 SQVTM and CDR2 ANQGSEA come from the germline V gene. The CDR3 contains 11 residues. This CDR3 is CSVDRGTEAFF. CDR3 nucleotides: TGCAGCGTTGATCGAGGGACAGAAGCTTTCTTT.

The J gene is TRBJ2-7, the V gene TRBV14; TRBD2 might be the D (6 bases). V was cut by 2 bases and J by 0 bases, with 11 bases left in between. Germline-derived CDR1 and CDR2 are SGHDN and FVKESK. The CDR3 spans 15 residues. The CDR3 is CASSQWAGSSYEQYF. The CDR3 DNA reads TGTGCCAGCAGCCAATGGGCGGGGAGCTCCTACGAGCAGTACTTC.

V usage is TRBV2 and J usage is TRBJ2-1; D possibly corresponds to TRBD2 (5 bases). V lost 8 bases and J lost 9, with 14 bases in between. CDR1 is SNHLY and CDR2 is FYNNEI in the germline V gene. This CDR3 is 12 amino acids long. The CDR3 sequence: CASHTGVPEQFF. CDR3 coding DNA: TGTGCCAGCCACACCGGGGTCCCTGAGCAGTTCTTC. Drawing the rest from reference TRBV2 and TRBJ2-1, the complete variable domain is EPEVTQTPSHQVTQMGQEVILRCVPISNHLYFYWYRQILGQKVEFLVSFYNNEISEKSEIFDDQFSVERPDGSNFTLKIRSTKLEDSAMYFCASHTGVPEQFFGPGTRLTVL.

The chain combines TRBV5-1 with TRBJ2-1, with 7 bases aligning to TRBD1. Germline CDR1 is SGHRS and CDR2 is YFSETQ. The CDR3 is made up of 14 amino acids. After removal of 4 bases from V and 2 bases from J, the junction contained 3 bases not matched to a gene. The CDR3 loop reads CASSTGQPYNEQFF. CDR3 nucleotides: TGCGCCAGCAGCACGGGACAGCCCTACAATGAGCAGTTCTTC.

The rearrangement uses TRBV19 and TRBJ2-2; D may be TRBD1 (6 bases). In germline, CDR1 is LNHDA, CDR2 SQIVND (reference sequence). V shed 7 bases and J shed 1 base, with 7 bases lying between them. There are 13 residues in the CDR3. CDR3 coding DNA: TGTGCCAGTAAGGGACAGAACACCGGGGAGCTGTTTTTT. Translating it yields CASKGQNTGELFF.

V is TRBV2 and J is TRBJ2-3; 11 bases match TRBD2. The CDR3 is 15 amino acids. The trim removed 6 bases at V and 4 bases at J, leaving 6 bases unmatched. Per germline, CDR1 SNHLY and CDR2 FYNNEI. The CDR3 protein is CASSATSGGADTQYF. The CDR3 DNA reads as TGTGCCAGCAGCGCAACTAGCGGGGGAGCAGATACGCAGTATTTT.

In this sample, this clone turned up once. V usage is TRBV15 and J usage is TRBJ1-6; 7 bases match TRBD1. With 9 bases clipped from V and 4 bases from J, the junction kept 3 bases outside the gene matches. CDR1 and CDR2 (germline): LNHNV, YYDKDF (reference sequence). The CDR3 is 13 residues long. The CDR3 here is CATRGQYNSPLHF. CDR3 in DNA: TGTGCCACTAGGGGACAGTATAATTCACCCCTCCACTTT.

This chain joins TRBV7-2 and TRBJ2-5; tentative D call: TRBD2 (6 bases). Deletions cut 2 bases from V and 1 base from J, with 11 bases between. The CDR3 sequence is 15 residues long. Germline-derived CDR1 and CDR2 are SGHTA and FQGNSA. The CDR3 region is CASSLLRDSQETQYF. CDR3 coding DNA: TGTGCCAGCAGCTTACTCCGGGACTCCCAAGAGACCCAGTACTTC. The whole variable domain, filled in from reference TRBV7-2 and TRBJ2-5, reads GAGVSQSPSNKVTEKGKDVELRCDPISGHTALYWYRQSLGQGLEFLIYFQGNSAPDKSGLPSDRFSAERTGGSVSTLTIQRTQQEDSAVYLCASSLLRDSQETQYFGPGTRLLVL.

The chain is built from TRBV7-8 and TRBJ1-3; the D gene is possibly TRBD1 (5 bases). This CDR3 region has 15 residues. Germline-derived CDR1 and CDR2 are SGHVS and FQNEAQ. The V end was cut by 1 base, the J end by 0 bases, with 7 bases between. Here the CDR3 reads CASSLGGHSGNTIYF. Here the CDR3 DNA reads TGTGCCAGCAGCTTAGGGGGCCACTCTGGAAACACCATATATTTT.

V and J are TRBV14 and TRBJ2-1, with 12 bases matching TRBD1. Germline loops: CDR1 SGHDN, CDR2 FVKESK. The CDR3 is 17 amino acids. The junction had 8 bases not matched to a gene; V was cut back by 2 bases and J by 6 bases. The CDR3 is CASSQLRDRGQGNEQFF. The CDR3 bases are TGTGCCAGCAGCCAACTACGGGACAGGGGGCAAGGCAATGAGCAGTTCTTC.

This chain links TRBV2 with TRBJ2-1, with TRBD2 as a possible D gene (7 bases). The germline CDR1 and CDR2 sequences are SNHLY and FYNNEI. The V end lost 5 bases, the J end lost 6 bases, and 20 bases lay between the germline ends. The CDR3 contains 16 residues. This chain's CDR3 is CASSPLWGGQGNEQFF. The CDR3 DNA reads as TGTGCCAGCAGTCCCTTGTGGGGGGGGCAGGGCAATGAGCAGTTCTTC.

The chain joins TRBV18 to TRBJ2-7; TRBD1 aligns across 11 bases. With 3 bases clipped from V and 5 bases from J, the junction kept 9 bases outside the gene matches. Germline V lookup: CDR1 KGHSH, CDR2 LQKENI. The CDR3 runs to 16 residues. The CDR3 region has the DNA TGTGCCAGCTCACCCGAAAGGGACAGGGGGACTAACGAGCAGTACTTC. Its translation is CASSPERDRGTNEQYF.

The chain recombines TRBV9 with TRBJ2-5; a weak D match, TRBD2 (6 bases). Germline lookup yields CDR1 SGDLS and CDR2 YYNGEE. CDR3 size: 15 residues. Trimming shortened V by 0 bases and J by 6 bases, and 15 bases separated the two germline ends. The CDR3 region is CASSVGGTQFQTQYF. The DNA of the CDR3 is TGTGCCAGCAGCGTAGGCGGGACCCAGTTTCAGACCCAGTACTTC.

The chain has TRBV19 and TRBJ1-5; a possible D gene is TRBD1 (6 bases). CDR3 length equals 15 residues. Trimming shortened V by 7 bases and J by 4 bases, and 17 bases separated the two germline ends. The germline gives CDR1 LNHDA, CDR2 SQIVND (reference sequence). This CDR3 is CASILQGNQNQPQHF. DNA for the CDR3: TGTGCCAGTATTTTACAGGGTAATCAGAATCAGCCCCAGCATTTT.